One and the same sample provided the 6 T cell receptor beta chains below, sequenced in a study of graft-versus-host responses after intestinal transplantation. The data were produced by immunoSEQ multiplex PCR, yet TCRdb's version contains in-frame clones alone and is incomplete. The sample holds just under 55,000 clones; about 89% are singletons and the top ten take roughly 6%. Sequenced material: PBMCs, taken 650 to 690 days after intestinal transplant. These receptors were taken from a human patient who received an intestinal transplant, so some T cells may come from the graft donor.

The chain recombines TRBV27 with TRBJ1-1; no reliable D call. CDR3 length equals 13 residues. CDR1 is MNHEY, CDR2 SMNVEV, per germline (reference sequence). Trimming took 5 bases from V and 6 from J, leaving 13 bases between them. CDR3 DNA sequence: TGTGCCAGCAGTCCCGACCGGGTTCCTGAAGCTTTCTTT. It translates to CASSPDRVPEAFF.

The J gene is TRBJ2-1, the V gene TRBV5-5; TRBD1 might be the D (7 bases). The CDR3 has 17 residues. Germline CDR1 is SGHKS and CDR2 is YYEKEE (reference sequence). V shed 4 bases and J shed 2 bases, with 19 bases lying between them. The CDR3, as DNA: TGTGCCAGCAGCCAAAACTACAGGGGACTCCCCTACAATGAGCAGTTCTTC. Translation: CASSQNYRGLPYNEQFF. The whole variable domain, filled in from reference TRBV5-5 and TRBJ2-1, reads DAGVTQSPTHLIKTRGQQVTLRCSPISGHKSVSWYQQVLGQGPQFIFQYYEKEERGRGNFPDRFSARQFPNYSSELNVNALLLGDSALYLCASSQNYRGLPYNEQFFGPGTRLTVL.

CDR3 in amino acids: CASSVDRGTQYF. Written as DNA, the CDR3 is TGTGCCAGCAGCGTCGACAGGGGTACGCAGTATTTT. The rearrangement joins TRBV7-6 to TRBJ2-3; 8 nucleotides match TRBD1. Germline V lookup: CDR1 SGHVS, CDR2 FNYEAQ. The CDR3 length is 12 residues. Trimming cost V 5 bases and J 8 bases; bases outside gene matches: 3. Filled out from reference TRBV7-6 and TRBJ2-3, the complete variable domain reads GAGVSQSPRYKVTKRGQDVALRCDPISGHVSLYWYRQALGQGPEFLTYFNYEAQQDKSGLPNDRFSAERPEGSISTLTIQRTEQRDSAMYRCASSVDRGTQYFGPGTRLTVL.

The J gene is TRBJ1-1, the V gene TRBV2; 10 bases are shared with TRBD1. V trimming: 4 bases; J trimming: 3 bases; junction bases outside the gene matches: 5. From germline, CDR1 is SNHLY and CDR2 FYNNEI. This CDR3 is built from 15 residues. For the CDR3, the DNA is TGTGCCAGCAGTGGGACAGGGGGGATGGACACTGAAGCTTTCTTT. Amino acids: CASSGTGGMDTEAFF.

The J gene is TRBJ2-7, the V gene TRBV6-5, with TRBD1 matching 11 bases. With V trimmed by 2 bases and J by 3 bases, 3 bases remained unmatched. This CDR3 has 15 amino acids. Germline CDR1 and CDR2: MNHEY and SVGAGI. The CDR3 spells CASSYGGTGGYEQYF. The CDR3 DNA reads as TGTGCCAGCAGTTACGGTGGGACAGGGGGCTACGAGCAGTACTTC.

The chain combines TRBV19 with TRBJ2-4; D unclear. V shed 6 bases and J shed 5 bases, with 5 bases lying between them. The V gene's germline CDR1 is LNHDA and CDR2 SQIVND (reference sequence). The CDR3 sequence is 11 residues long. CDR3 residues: CASRTENIQYF. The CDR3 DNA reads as TGTGCCAGTAGAACAGAAAACATTCAGTACTTC.